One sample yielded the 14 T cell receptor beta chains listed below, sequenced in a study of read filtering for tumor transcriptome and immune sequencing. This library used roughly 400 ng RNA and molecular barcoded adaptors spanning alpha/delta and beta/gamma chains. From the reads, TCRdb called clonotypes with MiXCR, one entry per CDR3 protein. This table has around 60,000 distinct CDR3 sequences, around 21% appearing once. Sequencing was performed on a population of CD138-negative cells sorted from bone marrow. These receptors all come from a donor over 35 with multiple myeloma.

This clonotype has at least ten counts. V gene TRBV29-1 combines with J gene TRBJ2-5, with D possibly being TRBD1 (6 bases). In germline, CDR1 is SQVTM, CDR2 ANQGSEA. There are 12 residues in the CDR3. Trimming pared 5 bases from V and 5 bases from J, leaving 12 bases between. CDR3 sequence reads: CSVNGQFETQYF. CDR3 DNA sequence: TGCAGCGTTAACGGACAGTTTGAGACCCAGTACTTC.

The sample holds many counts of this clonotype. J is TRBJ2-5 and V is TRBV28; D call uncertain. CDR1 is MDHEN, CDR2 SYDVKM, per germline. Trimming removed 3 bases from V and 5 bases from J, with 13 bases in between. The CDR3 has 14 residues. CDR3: CASSFGGLGETQYF. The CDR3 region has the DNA TGTGCCAGCAGTTTCGGTGGGCTAGGGGAGACCCAGTACTTC.

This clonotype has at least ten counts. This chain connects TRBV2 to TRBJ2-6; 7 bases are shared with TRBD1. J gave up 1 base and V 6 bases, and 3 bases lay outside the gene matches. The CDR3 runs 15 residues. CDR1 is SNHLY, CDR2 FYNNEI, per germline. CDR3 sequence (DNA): TGTGCCAGCAGCCACAGGGGTTCTGGGGCCAACGTCCTGACTTTC. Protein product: CASSHRGSGANVLTF.

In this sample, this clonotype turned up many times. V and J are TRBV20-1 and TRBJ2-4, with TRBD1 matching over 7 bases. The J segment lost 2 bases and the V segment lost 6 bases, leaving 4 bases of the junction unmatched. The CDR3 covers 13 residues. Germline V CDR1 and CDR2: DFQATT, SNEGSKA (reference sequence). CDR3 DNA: TGCAGTGCGGCGACAGGGACCAAAAACATTCAGTACTTC. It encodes CSAATGTKNIQYF.

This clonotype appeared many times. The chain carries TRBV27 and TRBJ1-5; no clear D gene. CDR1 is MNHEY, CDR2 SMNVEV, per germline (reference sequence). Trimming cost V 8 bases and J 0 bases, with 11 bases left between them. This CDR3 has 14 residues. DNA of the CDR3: TGTGCCAGCTCTAAGGGCTTTAGCAATCAGCCCCAGCATTTT. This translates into CASSKGFSNQPQHF.

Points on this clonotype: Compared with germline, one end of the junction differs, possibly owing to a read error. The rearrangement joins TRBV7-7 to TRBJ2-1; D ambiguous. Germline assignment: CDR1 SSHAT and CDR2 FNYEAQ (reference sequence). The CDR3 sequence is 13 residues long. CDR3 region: CASSFDSCNEQFF. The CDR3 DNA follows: TGTGCTAGCAGCTTTGACTCCTGCAACGAGCAGTTCTTC.

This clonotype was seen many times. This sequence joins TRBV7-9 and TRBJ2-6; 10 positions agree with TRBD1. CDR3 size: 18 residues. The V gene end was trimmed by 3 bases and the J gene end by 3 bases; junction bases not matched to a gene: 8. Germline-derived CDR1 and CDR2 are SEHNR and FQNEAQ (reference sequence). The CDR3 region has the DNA TGTGCCAGCAGCTTCAAACTGACAGGGGGCGTTGGGGCCAACGTCCTGACTTTC. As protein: CASSFKLTGGVGANVLTF.

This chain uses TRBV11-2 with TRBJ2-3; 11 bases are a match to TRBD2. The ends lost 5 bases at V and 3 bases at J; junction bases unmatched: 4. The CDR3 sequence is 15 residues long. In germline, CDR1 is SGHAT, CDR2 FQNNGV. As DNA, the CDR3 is TGTGCCAGCAGCCCTTCTAGCGGGAGGACAGATACGCAGTATTTT. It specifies CASSPSSGRTDTQYF.

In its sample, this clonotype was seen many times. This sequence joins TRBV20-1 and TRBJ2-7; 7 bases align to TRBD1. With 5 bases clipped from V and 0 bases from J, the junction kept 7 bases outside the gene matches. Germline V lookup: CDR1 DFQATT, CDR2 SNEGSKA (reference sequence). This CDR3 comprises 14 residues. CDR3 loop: CSARSEGASYEQYF. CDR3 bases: TGCAGTGCTCGTAGCGAGGGGGCCTCCTACGAGCAGTACTTC.

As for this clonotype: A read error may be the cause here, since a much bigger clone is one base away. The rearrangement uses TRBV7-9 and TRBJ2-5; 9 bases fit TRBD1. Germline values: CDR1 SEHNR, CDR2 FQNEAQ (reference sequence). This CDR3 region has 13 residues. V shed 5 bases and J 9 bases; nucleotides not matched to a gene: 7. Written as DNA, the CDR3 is TGTGCCAGCAGCCGGGACAGGGCGGAGGCCCAGTACTTC. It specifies CASSRDRAEAQYF.

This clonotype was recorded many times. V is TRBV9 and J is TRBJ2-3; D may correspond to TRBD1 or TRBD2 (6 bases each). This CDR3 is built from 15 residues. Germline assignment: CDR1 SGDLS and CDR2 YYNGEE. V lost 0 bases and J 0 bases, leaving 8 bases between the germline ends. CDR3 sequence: CASSVAGASTDTQYF. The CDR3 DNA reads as TGTGCCAGCAGCGTAGCGGGGGCCAGCACAGATACGCAGTATTTT.

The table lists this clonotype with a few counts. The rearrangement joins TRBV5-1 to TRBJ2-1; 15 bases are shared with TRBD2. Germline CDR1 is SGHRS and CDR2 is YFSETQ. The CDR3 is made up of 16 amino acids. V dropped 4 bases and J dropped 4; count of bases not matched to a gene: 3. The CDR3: CASSPGTSGRYNEQFF. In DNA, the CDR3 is TGCGCCAGCAGCCCGGGGACTAGCGGGAGGTACAATGAGCAGTTCTTC.

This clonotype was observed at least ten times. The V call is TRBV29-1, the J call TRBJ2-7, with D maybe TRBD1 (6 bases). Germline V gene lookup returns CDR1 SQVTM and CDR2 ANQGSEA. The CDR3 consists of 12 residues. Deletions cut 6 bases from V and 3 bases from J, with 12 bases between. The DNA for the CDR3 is TGCAGCGTCTCCGGGACAAACTACGAGCAGTACTTC. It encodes CSVSGTNYEQYF.

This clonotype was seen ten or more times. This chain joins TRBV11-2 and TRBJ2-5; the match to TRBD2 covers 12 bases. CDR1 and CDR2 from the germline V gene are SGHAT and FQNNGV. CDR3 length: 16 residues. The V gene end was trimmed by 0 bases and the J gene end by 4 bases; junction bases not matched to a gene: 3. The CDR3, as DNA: TGTGCCAGCAGCTTAGAAGGACTAGCGGGGCCAGAGACCCAGTACTTC. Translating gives CASSLEGLAGPETQYF. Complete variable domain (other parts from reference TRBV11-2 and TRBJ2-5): EAGVAQSPRYKIIEKRQSVAFWCNPISGHATLYWYQQILGQGPKLLIQFQNNGVVDDSQLPKDRFSAERLKGVDSTLKIQPAKLEDSAVYLCASSLEGLAGPETQYFGPGTRLLVL.